This TCR beta chain came from a study of OX40 agonist ivuxolimab in advanced cancers. As for the study in general: At 0.01 to 10 mg/kg, ivuxolimab was administered intravenously to patients every 2 weeks.

Study conclusions and caveats: Expanded clones tended on average to be more numerous among CD8+ T cells than CD4+.

Concerning this clone itself: Its target is not known.

The length of the CDR3 is 14 residues. Germline V gene lookup returns CDR1 MNHEY and CDR2 SMNVEV (reference sequence). V was pared by 6 bases and J by 9 bases, with 6 bases of the junction left unmatched. Method: immunoSEQ multiplex PCR; TCRdb's copy keeps in-frame clones and lacks some. Of fewer than 25,000 clones in the sample, 65% to 85% were seen once. The chain uses TRBV27 and TRBJ2-1, with 12 bases that match TRBD2. The material sequenced was CD4+ or CD8+ T cells sorted from blood, taken in a trial of the OX40 agonist ivuxolimab. The sequence was collected from an adult with an advanced solid tumor such as melanoma, head and neck, liver or kidney cancer. CDR3: CASSSSGGASEQFF. CDR3 DNA sequence: TGTGCCAGCAGCTCTAGCGGGGGGGCCTCTGAGCAGTTCTTC.